This TCR beta chain was captured by sequencing in a study of blood T cell repertoires in COVID-19. Study summary: The origin of the acute and convalescent COVID-19 samples was the United States, Italy and Spain.

In the authors' workflow: Amplification from reference gene primers served as the basis for estimated nucleated cell counts. Repertoires were generated with immunoSEQ multiplex PCR, while TCRdb's copy carries only in-frame clones and drops some. V and J calls and clone size follow that table, whereas D and trimming were derived from the DNA. The sample holds around 300,000 clones, 80% to 90% seen once. Germline CDR1 reads SGHAT; CDR2 reads FQNNGV. J was trimmed by 8 bases and V by 0 bases; bases with no gene match: 8. The CDR3 has 16 amino acids. The chain couples TRBV11-2 to TRBJ1-4; 8 positions match TRBD1. The sequence was obtained from a man in his thirties or forties with active or convalescent COVID-19. Sequencing was carried out using peripheral blood. The CDR3 DNA sequence: TGTGCCAGCAGCTTAGAGACGACAGGGGTAGGCGAAAAACTGTTTTTT. Translation: CASSLETTGVGEKLFF.